This TCR beta chain appears in the sequencing data of a study of shared clonotypes between healthy human individuals. CDR3 length: 13 residues. The V gene lost 1 base and the J gene lost 3 bases, with 7 bases spanning the gap. CDR1 is SGHVS, CDR2 FQNEAQ, per germline. Here immunoSEQ multiplex PCR was the method, and the copy in TCRdb shows in-frame clones only, minus some. This sample has around 500,000 clones, with roughly 80% found just once. The chain has TRBV7-8 and TRBJ2-7; no definite D call. Specimen: PBMCs. The TCR was taken from a middle-aged woman in good health. Some clones in this sample may be carry-over from other donors' samples. CDR3 amino acids: CASSLGPSYEQYF. In DNA, the CDR3 is TGTGCCAGCAGCTTAGGCCCAAGCTACGAGCAGTACTTC.